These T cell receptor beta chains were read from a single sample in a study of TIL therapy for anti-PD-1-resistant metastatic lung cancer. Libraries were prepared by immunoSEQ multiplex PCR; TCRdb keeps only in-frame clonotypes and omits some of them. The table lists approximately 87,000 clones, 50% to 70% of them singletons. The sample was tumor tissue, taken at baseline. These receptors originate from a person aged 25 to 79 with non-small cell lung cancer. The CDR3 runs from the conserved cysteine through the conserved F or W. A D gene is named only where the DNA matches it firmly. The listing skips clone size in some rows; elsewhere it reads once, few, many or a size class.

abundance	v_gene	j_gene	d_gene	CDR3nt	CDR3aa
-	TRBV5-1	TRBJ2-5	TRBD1	TGCGCCAGCAGCTCTGGGACAGCTCAAGAGACCCAGTACTTC	CASSSGTAQETQYF
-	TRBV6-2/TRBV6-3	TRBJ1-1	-	TGTGCCAGCAGTTACATGGCCTCAAAAGCTTTCTTT	CASSYMASKAFF
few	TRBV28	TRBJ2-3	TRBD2	TGTGCCAGCAGTTTCCCGGGACTAGCGGGGGAGGCAGATACGCAGTATTTT	CASSFPGLAGEADTQYF
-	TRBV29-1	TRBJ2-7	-	TGCAGCGTGCGGGACGAGTACTCCTACGAGCAGTACTTC	CSVRDEYSYEQYF
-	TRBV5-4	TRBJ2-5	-	TGTGCCAGCAGCTGGGCCAGGGTTGGAGTGCAAGAGACCCAGTACTTC	CASSWARVGVQETQYF
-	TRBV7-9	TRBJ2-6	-	TGTGCCAGCAGCGCCCTAAGGGGTACTGGGGCCAACGTCCTGACTTTC	CASSALRGTGANVLTF
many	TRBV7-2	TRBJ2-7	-	TGTGCCAGCAGCTTAGGCAGGAGCTCCTACGAGCAGTACTTC	CASSLGRSSYEQYF
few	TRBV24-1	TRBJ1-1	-	TGTGCCACCAGTGCCGCGGACTCGGACACTGAAGCTTTCTTT	CATSAADSDTEAFF
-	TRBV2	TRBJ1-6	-	TGTGCCAGCAGTGGGAATGGGGGGGGGAATTCACCCCTCCACTTT	CASSGNGGGNSPLHF
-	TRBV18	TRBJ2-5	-	TGTGCCAGCTCACCAAGAGCCCAAGAGACCCAGTACTTC	CASSPRAQETQYF
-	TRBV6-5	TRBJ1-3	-	TGTGCCAGCTACCCGGGGAGCTCTGGAAACACCATATATTTT	CASYPGSSGNTIYF
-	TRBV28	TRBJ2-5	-	TGTGCCAGCAGCCCCCCCCACGCGGAAACCCAGTACTTC	CASSPPHAETQYF
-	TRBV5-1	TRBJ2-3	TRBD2	TGCGCCAGCAGCTTCATCCCGGGACTAGCCGTTGGAGATACGCAGTATTTT	CASSFIPGLAVGDTQYF
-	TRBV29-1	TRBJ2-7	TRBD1	TGCAGCGTTGAGGGCAGGGGGTACGAGCAGTACTTC	CSVEGRGYEQYF
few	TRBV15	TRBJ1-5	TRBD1	TGTGCCACCAGCAGAGTGGGGACAGGGGGAGGTCAGCCCCAGCATTTT	CATSRVGTGGGQPQHF
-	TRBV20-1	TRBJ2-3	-	TGCAGTGCTAGAGATTCAGATACGCAGTATTTT	CSARDSDTQYF
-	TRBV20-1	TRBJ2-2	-	TGCAGTGCTAGTGGGGGCCCCACCGGGGAGCTGTTTTTT	CSASGGPTGELFF
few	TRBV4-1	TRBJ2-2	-	TGCGCCAGCAGCCAACCCCTAACTAGTACCGGGGAGCTGTTTTTT	CASSQPLTSTGELFF